This T cell receptor beta chain emerged from a study of T cell responses to AZD1222 COVID-19 vaccine. Using immunoSEQ multiplex PCR, the repertoire was profiled, and TCRdb retains in-frame clones only, with some absent. The repertoire holds 180,000 or so clones, approximately 93% seen once, with 1.5% to 2% in the top ten. CDR1 and CDR2 from the germline V gene are KGHSH and LQKENI. V shed 3 bases and J shed 1 base, with 7 bases lying between them. The CDR3 consists of 14 residues. The sequenced sample was peripheral blood, obtained 28 days after the second AZD1222 dose. The sequence derives from an adult who received the AZD1222 COVID-19 vaccine. V is TRBV18 and J is TRBJ1-5; D not resolved. CDR3 coding DNA: TGTGCCAGCTCACCTAGGTCGAGCAATCAGCCCCAGCATTTT. Its protein product is CASSPRSSNQPQHF.